Sequencing of this TCR beta chain was carried out in a study of blood T cell repertoires in COVID-19. Study context: Samples of COVID-19 (acute and convalescent) were obtained from the United States, Italy and Spain. T cells, B-cell-depleted T cells, or PBMCs supplied cDNA or gDNA.

V lost 2 bases to trimming and J lost 0 bases, with 25 bases between them. Germline loops: CDR1 MDHEN, CDR2 SYDVKM. The CDR3 spans 20 residues. Libraries were prepared by immunoSEQ multiplex PCR; TCRdb keeps only in-frame clonotypes and omits some of them. The sample carries a few hundred thousand clones, roughly 84% recorded once. The gene calls are TRBV28 and TRBJ1-1; no definite D call. This sequence was found in a woman aged 40-49 years who had recovered from COVID-19. What was sequenced was PBMCs or T cells enriched from blood (not recorded which). For the CDR3, the DNA is TGTGCCAGCAGTTTAAAGTTTCGCGGGTTTAGGAGTAACTTGAACACTGAAGCTTTCTTT. Amino acids: CASSLKFRGFRSNLNTEAFF.